This T cell receptor beta chain was profiled in a study of blood T cells in healthy people across ages (dated by TCRdb to between 2015 and 2016). A note on the overall study: Template switching captured roughly one uniquely barcoded TCR beta cDNA molecule per two T cells in model experiments. The study analyzed two additional independent replicas of 1 million unique cDNA reads from the same blood draw for two donors, one aged 18 to 29 and one aged 80 or older. To avoid experimental bias, donors of different ages were distributed randomly across sequencing lanes. Using deep sequencing normalized with unique cDNA molecular identifiers, the study measured how TCR beta repertoire diversity changes with age. The donors were divided into four age groups: young (average approximately 16 years), middle-aged (approximately 39), aged (about 62) and long-lived (roughly 88).

On the study overall, not on this receptor specifically: The percentage of naive T cells measured by flow cytometry correlated strongly with observed TCR beta diversity. Because profiling used bulk unsorted PBMCs, naive and antigen-experienced compartments could not be compared conclusively. Donor CMV infection status was unknown, potentially confounding age-related changes in expanded clonotypes. Estimates of total diversity from one million sequenced T cells were regarded as lower bounds and underestimates. Compared with the aged group, the long-lived group had more naive CD4+ T cells, fewer expanded clones and increased TCR diversity, suggesting age selection. As age increased, observed TCR beta diversity per million T cells dropped in a roughly linear way, and a significant reduction was already evident by age 40.

The library relied on 5' RACE. The sequencer was an Illumina HiSeq 2500. A second PCR of roughly 6 to 11 cycles was run with a J-beta primer mix and a sample-barcoded 5' primer. A template-switch 5' adaptor carrying 12 random nucleotides introduced a unique molecular identifier onto each TCR beta cDNA molecule. Each sample yielded at least 2.5 million CDR3-containing paired-end reads. First-strand cDNA synthesis was performed from all RNA using the Mint cDNA synthesis kit, with priming by a TRBC-specific oligonucleotide. Following uracil-DNA glycosylase treatment, a first 18-cycle PCR with universal primers M1SS and BC2_uni_R was performed on all cDNA. Per the authors' processing: For normalization, 1 million high-quality reads were randomly selected from each sample, with every read carrying a distinct molecular identifier. Reads with shared molecular identifiers were discarded instead of being binned into consensus sequences. MiTCR, set to a Q25 quality threshold and the strictest error-elimination algorithm, was used for CDR3 identification, clonotype clustering and error correction. A nonparametric unseen species model with Euler transformation was used to estimate lower-bound total TCR beta diversity. TCRdb reran the public reads through fastp at Q25 and MiXCR, keeping productive beta chains. Records with the same CDR3 protein are collapsed into one entry carrying the most frequent genes and DNA. TCRdb's processing, not the authors' own work, is the source of the V and J calls. This sample is represented by some 700,000 distinct CDR3 sequences; 20% to 25% of them were singletons. The ten largest clones capture about 22% of the sample.

This clonotype was observed many times. There is no known antigen for this receptor. Base qualities are not provided; no much larger clone lies one nucleotide away. Systemically healthy Caucasian individuals from Russia, 39 in total and aged roughly 6 to 90 years, were included as donors. Ten milliliters of peripheral blood were drawn from each donor into EDTA-treated Vacutainer tubes. Ficoll-Paque density-gradient centrifugation was used to isolate PBMCs, with at least 6.5 million per sample. Trizol reagent was used to extract total RNA from PBMCs, with at least 6 micrograms per sample. For every donor, an aliquot of PBMCs went through flow cytometry to measure the percentages of naive CD45RAhigh/CD27high T cells. Spanning cysteine to phenylalanine, the CDR3 consists of 14 amino acids. The entry retains the CDR3 DNA only, 42 bases that are in frame from base 1. V is cut by 2 bases and J by 2 bases, and the space between the germline ends is 6 bases. As encoded in the germline V gene (reference sequence), CDR1 is SSHAT while CDR2 is FNYEAQ.

The sample was blood. The receptor chain draws on TRBV7-7 and TRBJ2-2; TRBD1 is possibly the D segment (5 matching bases). This receptor was taken from a man aged 70-80 years in good health. The bases are TGTGCCAGCAGCTTAAGGGGAAACACCGGGGAGCTGTTTTTT. It translates to CASSLRGNTGELFF. Supplemented by the reference TRBV7-7 and TRBJ2-2 proteins around the CDR3, the complete variable domain is GAGVSQSPRYKVTKRGQDVTLRCDPISSHATLYWYQQALGQGPEFLTYFNYEAQPDKSGLPSDRFSAERPEGSISTLTIQRTEQRDSAMYRCASSLRGNTGELFFGEGSRLTVL.